This T cell receptor beta chain was recovered during a study of T cells in Graves' hyperthyroidism and ophthalmopathy. TCR beta CDR3 regions were amplified from RNA. HTBI primers were used for first-round RT-PCR of the TCR CDR3. Via MiXCR, TCRdb re-called the multiplex PCR reads, giving one row per CDR3 protein. The sample carries over 250,000 distinct CDR3 sequences, about 13% recorded once. The trim removed 3 bases at V and 8 bases at J, leaving 8 bases unmatched. CDR1 and CDR2 (germline): KGHSH, LQKENI. CDR3 length: 15 residues. Input material: blood. V is TRBV18 and J is TRBJ2-1; TRBD1 matches at 9 bases. The clonotype originates from a woman in her 40s with Graves' ophthalmopathy. This CDR3 is CASSPRDRVVHEQFF. CDR3 sequence (DNA): TGTGCCAGCTCACCCCGGGACAGGGTTGTCCATGAGCAGTTCTTC.